The present T cell receptor beta chain was sequenced within a study of T cells in Graves' hyperthyroidism and ophthalmopathy. RNA transcripts gave rise to amplified TCR beta CDR3 regions. TCR CDR3 regions were first amplified by RT-PCR with HTBI primers. MiXCR was run by TCRdb on the multiplex PCR reads, yielding one entry per CDR3 protein. Here the sample spans 300,000 to 400,000 distinct CDR3 sequences, under 25% being singletons. On this clonotype: What it binds is not known. A read error is possible here, since a much larger clone lies one base away.

Absence of ophthalmopathy progression within 18 months defined stable Graves' hyperthyroidism. Hyperthyroidism, newly diagnosed and lasting under 2 months, affected patients aged 18 to 65. With 2 bases removed from V and 6 bases from J, the gap between germline ends came to 14 bases. This CDR3 spans 15 amino acids. The germline gives CDR1 GTSNPN, CDR2 SVGIG (reference sequence). Study observations and caveats: The authors' 13 V-J model separated ophthalmopathy from stable hyperthyroidism. Ophthalmopathy was model-predicted a median about 6 months pre-onset.

This receptor was obtained from a woman in her fifties or sixties with Graves' hyperthyroidism. Sequencing was done on a sample of blood. The chain joins TRBV30 to TRBJ1-6; D is perhaps TRBD1 (5 bases). The CDR3 reads CAWSYPGRSNSPLHF. The CDR3 DNA reads TGTGCCTGGAGTTACCCGGGACGCAGTAATTCACCCCTCCACTTT.